Sequencing of this T cell receptor beta chain was carried out in a study of blood T cell repertoires in COVID-19. At the level of the study: Researchers got acute and convalescent COVID-19 samples from the United States, Italy and Spain. Nucleic acid was either cDNA or gDNA, and it came from T cells, B-cell-depleted T cells, or PBMCs.

Between the trimmed V and J ends, which lost 3 bases and 1 base, there was a span of 9 bases. Germline values: CDR1 MDHEN, CDR2 SYDVKM. This CDR3 has 15 residues. Enrollment of patients from Seattle took place during active infection, with longitudinal follow-up. Under the authors' procedure: Reference gene primer amplification in the assay estimated nucleated cell counts. This table comes from immunoSEQ multiplex PCR, and its TCRdb copy is limited to in-frame clones, with some not included. V and J calls and clone size follow that table, whereas D and trimming were derived from the DNA. This table holds fewer than 300,000 clones, around 84% found once. This clone was seen only a few times.

The sequenced material came from peripheral blood. This rearrangement joins TRBV28 to TRBJ2-2; D possibly corresponds to TRBD2 (5 bases). The origin of this receptor is a human donor with COVID-19, enrolled during active disease. The donor label of this sample is uncertain. The CDR3 sequence: CASSFNRGNTGELFF. CDR3 DNA: TGTGCCAGCAGTTTTAACCGGGGGAACACCGGGGAGCTGTTTTTT.